This TCR beta chain was retrieved from a study of neurological immune-mediated disorders. Notes on the study in general: CDR3 amino acid sequences found in expanded clones were never shared across subjects, suggesting private repertoires in all groups.

This clonotype has at least ten counts. Antigen: not known. Each sequencing run yielded over 180 million TCR-beta sequences from 15-18 subjects. MiXCR, applied by TCRdb to the 5' RACE reads, yields one record per CDR3 protein. The sample has about 50,000 distinct CDR3 sequences, 16% seen once. Healthy control participants comprised blood bank volunteers in Maryland, USA. Looked up from germline, CDR1 is SGHRS and CDR2 is YFSETQ. There are 16 residues in the CDR3. V lost 2 bases and J lost 1; bases outside the gene matches: 4. The sample was PBMCs. The chain employs TRBV5-1 and TRBJ2-2; TRBD1 matches at 8 bases. The clonotype was recovered from a man aged 60 to 69 in good health. The CDR3 DNA reads TGCGCCAGCAGCTTAGCCGGGACAGGGAACACCGGGGAGCTGTTTTTT. Amino acids: CASSLAGTGNTGELFF. The full variable domain, completed using reference TRBV5-1 and TRBJ2-2, is KAGVTQTPRYLIKTRGQQVTLSCSPISGHRSVSWYQQTPGQGLQFLFEYFSETQRNKGNFPGRFSGRQFSNSRSEMNVSTLELGDSALYLCASSLAGTGNTGELFFGEGSRLTVL.